One sample yielded the 17 T cell receptor beta chains listed below, sequenced in a study of shared clonotypes between healthy human individuals. TCRdb's copy holds only in-frame clones and misses some; the assay was immunoSEQ multiplex PCR. Here the sample spans roughly 2,500,000 clones, 80% to 95% being singletons. The sample was naive CD4+ T cells from PBMCs. Indicated subset: CD45RA+ positively selected. Source of these receptors: a man younger than 35 in good health. Some clones in this sample may be carry-over from other donors' samples.

V is TRBV7-8 and J is TRBJ2-7; 8 bases are shared with TRBD2. V shed 3 bases, J shed 7 bases, and the junction held 11 bases outside the gene matches. The CDR3 runs to 15 residues. From germline, CDR1 is SGHVS and CDR2 FQNEAQ. The CDR3 loop reads CASSFAGTRFVEQYF. CDR3 sequence (DNA): TGTGCCAGCAGCTTCGCGGGGACTAGGTTTGTGGAGCAGTACTTC.

In regard to this clone: This specimen includes other DNA sequences encoding the same CDR3. The chain combines TRBV30 with TRBJ1-4, with 10 bases aligning to TRBD1. Trimming removed 2 bases from V and 8 bases from J; junction bases left unmatched: 2. The CDR3 runs 13 residues. CDR1 GTSNPN and CDR2 SVGIG come from the germline V gene (reference sequence). The CDR3 nucleotides are TGTGCCTGGAGTCCGGACAGGGGGGAAAAACTGTTTTTT. It specifies CAWSPDRGEKLFF.

The rearrangement joins TRBV4-3 to TRBJ2-3, with TRBD1 matching over 9 bases. Germline-derived CDR1 and CDR2 are LGHNA and YSLEER. J lost 4 bases, V lost 4 bases, and 6 bases had no gene match. This CDR3 is 15 amino acids long. CDR3 sequence reads: CASSRGQGVADTQYF. The CDR3 DNA reads as TGCGCCAGCAGCCGGGGACAGGGAGTCGCAGATACGCAGTATTTT.

The CDR3, as DNA: TGCGCCAGCAGCCAAGGTTTCGTACGGGACAGGGCGGAGAGCTACACCTTC. Protein product: CASSQGFVRDRAESYTF. The chain links TRBV4-1 to TRBJ1-2; 9 bases align to TRBD1. Germline-derived CDR1 and CDR2 are MGHRA and YSYEKL. V shed 1 base and J 9 bases; nucleotides not matched to a gene: 15. This CDR3 has 17 residues.

The chain is built from TRBV19 and TRBJ2-5; possible D gene TRBD1, 6 bases. Germline V CDR1 and CDR2: LNHDA, SQIVND (reference sequence). The V and J ends lost 3 bases and 5 bases respectively, with 10 bases between them. The CDR3 contains 13 residues. CDR3 sequence reads: CASSIQGTETQYF. As DNA, the CDR3 is TGTGCCAGTAGTATCCAGGGGACGGAGACCCAGTACTTC.

The chain carries TRBV4-2 and TRBJ2-1; 16 bases agree with TRBD2. CDR3 length: 18 residues. CDR1 LGHNA and CDR2 YNFKEQ come from the germline V gene. The ends lost 0 bases at V and 13 bases at J; junction bases unmatched: 12. Here the CDR3 DNA reads TGTGCCAGCAGCCAAGAAATGTCAGGGACTAGCGGGGGGGCTGTCCAGTTCTTC. Translation gives CASSQEMSGTSGGAVQFF.

This chain links TRBV28 with TRBJ1-1; TRBD1 matches at 7 bases. Germline assignment: CDR1 MDHEN and CDR2 SYDVKM. Trimming removed 5 bases from V and 10 bases from J; junction bases left unmatched: 10. CDR3 length: 13 residues. The CDR3 loop reads CASSPQDRTGAFF. In DNA, the CDR3 is TGTGCCAGCAGTCCACAGGACAGGACCGGAGCTTTCTTT.

The chain carries TRBV18 and TRBJ1-1, with a tentative D call TRBD1 (5 bases). The CDR3 is made up of 17 amino acids. The ends were cut back, 6 bases at V and 3 bases at J, with 23 bases in the middle. CDR1 and CDR2 (germline): KGHSH, LQKENI. The CDR3 DNA reads as TGTGCCAGCTCGCCGACGCGGCAACACCGAGGGGACACTGAAGCTTTCTTT. This codes for CASSPTRQHRGDTEAFF.

The chain couples TRBV5-4 to TRBJ2-2, with TRBD2 as a possible D gene (6 bases). Germline CDR1 and CDR2: SGHNT and YYREEE (reference sequence). Trimming took off 3 bases at V and 7 bases at J, with 16 bases between the two ends. The CDR3 extends over 15 amino acids. The CDR3 DNA follows: TGTGCCAGCAGCTACGGCGGGGTAGGAGGCGGGGAGCTGTTTTTT. This codes for CASSYGGVGGGELFF.

The CDR3 loop reads CASSALPGTGSTGELFF. CDR3 nucleotide sequence: TGCGCCAGCAGCGCGTTACCCGGGACAGGCTCGACCGGGGAGCTGTTTTTT. This rearrangement joins TRBV5-1 to TRBJ2-2; 8 bases are a match to TRBD1. Trimming removed 4 bases from V and 5 bases from J; junction bases left unmatched: 13. This CDR3 contains 17 residues. Germline V CDR1 and CDR2: SGHRS, YFSETQ.

About this clone itself: At one end, the junction sequence differs from germline, possibly due to a read error. J is TRBJ2-7 and V is TRBV20-1, with D possibly being TRBD2 (5 bases). Germline CDR1 is DFQATT and CDR2 is SNEGSKA (reference sequence). This CDR3 has 11 amino acids. The CDR3 here is CSTSSSYEQYF. CDR3 coding DNA: TGCAGTACTAGTTCGAGCTACGAGCAGTACTTC.

The chain joins TRBV2 to TRBJ2-7; D is ambiguous. CDR3 size: 12 residues. Germline V gene data show CDR1 as SNHLY and CDR2 as FYNNEI. The CDR3 is CAASVSTYEQYF. The CDR3 nucleotides are TGTGCAGCCAGCGTCAGCACCTACGAGCAGTACTTC.

V usage is TRBV29-1 and J usage is TRBJ2-3, with a weak D call TRBD2 (6 bases). The germline V gene has CDR1 SQVTM and CDR2 ANQGSEA. CDR3 size: 12 residues. V lost 6 bases to trimming and J lost 8 bases, with 15 bases between them. This chain's CDR3 is CSVGDSSGTQYF. Here the CDR3 DNA reads TGCAGCGTGGGAGACAGTAGCGGTACGCAGTATTTT.

CDR3 DNA: TGTGCCAGCAGTCTCACTGGGGGGACCAACTATGGCTACACCTTC. Translated, it gives CASSLTGGTNYGYTF. The chain joins TRBV27 to TRBJ1-2; tentatively, D is TRBD1 (5 bases). There are 15 residues in the CDR3. Trimming stripped 5 bases from V and 2 bases from J, with 15 bases between. The germline CDR1 and CDR2 sequences are MNHEY and SMNVEV (reference sequence).

This chain connects TRBV30 to TRBJ2-7; 8 nucleotides agree with TRBD2. The V and J ends lost 4 bases and 3 bases, in that order; junction bases with no gene match: 5. This CDR3 has 13 residues. From germline, CDR1 is GTSNPN and CDR2 SVGIG (reference sequence). As DNA, the CDR3 is TGTGCCTGGACGGCCGGGGGGGTCTACGAGCAGTACTTC. Its translation: CAWTAGGVYEQYF.

The genes are TRBV9 and TRBJ2-2, with 9 bases fitting TRBD1. Germline V gene sequence: CDR1 SGDLS, CDR2 YYNGEE. This CDR3 is built from 16 residues. V dropped 4 bases and J dropped 1; count of bases not matched to a gene: 5. The CDR3: CASSPPGQGNTGELFF. The CDR3 DNA follows: TGTGCCAGCAGCCCCCCGGGACAGGGGAACACCGGGGAGCTGTTTTTT. The full variable domain, in which reference TRBV9 and TRBJ2-2 provide the parts outside the CDR3, is DSGVTQTPKHLITATGQRVTLRCSPRSGDLSVYWYQQSLDQGLQFLIQYYNGEERAKGNILERFSAQQFPDLHSELNLSSLELGDSALYFCASSPPGQGNTGELFFGEGSRLTVL.

This clone has a single count. The chain recombines TRBV28 with TRBJ2-1; 11 bases match TRBD2. The germline V gene has CDR1 MDHEN and CDR2 SYDVKM. V was pared by 7 bases and J by 3 bases, with 11 bases of the junction left unmatched. The CDR3 is 17 amino acids. This CDR3 reads CASTLGLAGGSYNEQFF. The CDR3 DNA is TGTGCCAGCACCTTGGGGCTAGCGGGAGGCAGCTACAATGAGCAGTTCTTC.